Frequency places the clone carrying this TCR beta chain as medium-sized (0.01 to 0.1%). Its antigen is unknown. This sample was taken from a study of T cell clusters in autoimmune cytopenias. Study context: Per sample, median TRB depth was roughly 56,000 reads, yielding a median roughly 2,200 distinct clonotypes.

Some 39,000 genome equivalents of blood DNA were amplified for TRB. This CDR3 region has 16 residues. The germline CDR1 and CDR2 sequences are KGHSH and LQKENI. Study-wide points: No cluster-lack signature appeared between secondary cytopenia and chronic lymphocytic leukemia patients, apparently due to lymphoma masking. TRB repertoire shifts in secondary cytopenia and chronic lymphocytic leukemia mostly reflected lymphoma, not autoimmunity. The T cell clusters came from computational analysis alone and lack functional validation.

One tube held mixed TRB-A and TRB-B primer pools for touch-down PCR. Reprocessing the multiplex PCR reads, TCRdb reports a single entry for every CDR3 protein and omits DNA. Its table records some 1,300 distinct CDR3 sequences. The chain is built from TRBV18 and TRBJ1-6; as DNA is missing, the TRBD1 call by TCRdb cannot be tested. The clonotype comes from a human donor with an autoimmune cytopenia or autoimmune hepatitis (not recorded which). Source material: peripheral blood. This CDR3 is CASSSYAGQGSSPLHF.